Following are 27 T cell receptor beta chains from one sample sequenced in a study of blood T cells in healthy people across ages. Alongside a J-beta primer mix, a sample-barcoded 5' primer served in a second PCR lasting about 6 to 11 cycles. TCRdb ran MiXCR on the 5' RACE reads and lists one entry per CDR3 protein. The sample has roughly 1.7 million distinct CDR3 sequences, roughly 32% seen once. The sample was blood. The origin of the receptors is a woman under 40 in good health.

DNA of the CDR3: TGCGCCAGCAGCTTGTACCCAGGGATCGGGGCCAACGTCCTGACTTTC. It translates to CASSLYPGIGANVLTF. The chain uses TRBV5-1 and TRBJ2-6, with a tentative D call TRBD1 (5 bases). V lost 1 base and J 4 bases, leaving 12 bases between the germline ends. CDR3 size: 16 residues. The V gene's germline CDR1 is SGHRS and CDR2 YFSETQ.

The chain links TRBV9 to TRBJ2-1, with D possibly TRBD2 on 5 matching bases. CDR3 length equals 17 residues. Trimming removed 3 bases at V and 3 bases at J, with 19 bases between. CDR1 is SGDLS, CDR2 YYNGEE, per germline. This chain's CDR3 is CASSEEGGPDGYNEQFF. The CDR3 region has the DNA TGTGCCAGCAGCGAGGAAGGCGGGCCGGACGGCTACAATGAGCAGTTCTTC.

This clonotype has just a few counts. This sequence joins TRBV10-2 and TRBJ2-5; 9 bases align to TRBD2. The CDR3 length is 16 residues. Trimming cost V 0 bases and J 7 bases; bases outside gene matches: 9. CDR1 WSHSY and CDR2 SAAADI come from the germline V gene. The CDR3 is CASSESTLAGRGTQYF. CDR3 in DNA: TGCGCCAGCAGTGAGTCGACTCTAGCGGGGCGTGGGACCCAGTACTTC.

This chain links TRBV20-1 with TRBJ2-7; unclear D gene. This CDR3 spans 13 amino acids. Per the germline V gene, CDR1 is DFQATT and CDR2 is SNEGSKA (reference sequence). V was cut by 5 bases and J by 2 bases, with 13 bases left in between. CDR3 coding DNA: TGCAGTGCTCCGTCGCCACCCACCTACGAGCAGTACTTC. Protein product: CSAPSPPTYEQYF.

The chain couples TRBV5-1 to TRBJ1-4; D is undetermined. V lost 3 bases to trimming and J lost 3 bases, with 12 bases between them. Germline CDR1 reads SGHRS; CDR2 reads YFSETQ. The CDR3 extends over 15 amino acids. The CDR3 nucleotides are TGCGCCAGCAGCTCGGCACGGACGGCTAATGAAAAACTGTTTTTT. This sequence encodes CASSSARTANEKLFF. Drawing the rest from reference TRBV5-1 and TRBJ1-4, the complete variable domain is KAGVTQTPRYLIKTRGQQVTLSCSPISGHRSVSWYQQTPGQGLQFLFEYFSETQRNKGNFPGRFSGRQFSNSRSEMNVSTLELGDSALYLCASSSARTANEKLFFGSGTQLSVL.

This sequence joins TRBV4-1 and TRBJ2-7; possibly TRBD1 or TRBD2 for D (5 bases each). The CDR3 totals 17 residues. Trimming removed 4 bases from V and 0 bases from J, with 19 bases in between. The germline CDR1 and CDR2 sequences are MGHRA and YSYEKL. The CDR3 DNA reads TGCGCCAGCAGCCCGCCCTTGAGGGACCAGAGCTCCTACGAGCAGTACTTC. Its translation: CASSPPLRDQSSYEQYF.

As for this clonotype: A much larger clone differs by one base, so this may be a read error. The chain uses TRBV20-1 and TRBJ2-7; 8 nucleotides line up with TRBD2. Germline CDR1 is DFQATT and CDR2 is SNEGSKA (reference sequence). The CDR3 totals 13 residues. Trimming cost V 1 base and J 2 bases; bases outside gene matches: 1. Written as DNA, the CDR3 is TGCAGTGCTAGAGCGGGACTAGCCTACGAGCAGTACTTC. It is translated as CSARAGLAYEQYF.

As to this clonotype: The conserved final phenylalanine or tryptophan is absent from the CDR3, which likely points to a read error. J is TRBJ2-3 and V is TRBV27; D unresolved. V was cut by 6 bases and J by 1 base, with 11 bases left in between. Per the germline V gene, CDR1 is MNHEY and CDR2 is SMNVEV (reference sequence). This CDR3 region has 14 residues. CDR3 bases: TGTGCCAGCAGCCAGTTCCCGGGCACAGATACGCAGTATCTT. This sequence encodes CASSQFPGTDTQYL.

This clonotype was counted between two and nine times. The chain recombines TRBV20-1 with TRBJ2-3; either TRBD1 or TRBD2 may fit D (6 bases each). Deletions cut 3 bases from V and 3 bases from J, with 13 bases between. This CDR3 contains 14 residues. The V gene's germline CDR1 is DFQATT and CDR2 SNEGSKA (reference sequence). The CDR3 protein is CSARARGGTDTQYF. Here the CDR3 DNA reads TGCAGTGCTAGGGCCCGAGGGGGGACAGATACGCAGTATTTT.

In the case of this clonotype: Germline and junction disagree at one end, which may indicate a read error. The chain uses TRBV20-1 and TRBJ2-7; TRBD1 agrees at 7 bases. Germline CDR1 is DFQATT and CDR2 is SNEGSKA (reference sequence). The CDR3 totals 14 residues. CDR3 region: CSAEGGLSSYVQYF. The CDR3, as DNA: TGCAGTGCGGAAGGGGGCTTAAGCTCCTACGTGCAGTACTTC.

This clonotype was seen at least ten times. V and J are TRBV3-1 and TRBJ2-1; possibly TRBD1 or TRBD2 for D (5 bases each). CDR1 is LGHDT, CDR2 YNNKEL, per germline (reference sequence). The CDR3 loop spans 13 amino acids. Trimming took 4 bases from V and 6 from J, leaving 10 bases between them. The CDR3 DNA sequence: TGTGCCAGCAGCCGTGGGACCAGCAATGAGCAGTTCTTC. Its protein product is CASSRGTSNEQFF.

The rearrangement links TRBV11-1 to TRBJ2-1; TRBD1 aligns across 8 bases. Trimming took 3 bases from V and 7 from J; bases not matched to a gene: 8. CDR3 length equals 15 residues. In germline, CDR1 is SGHAT, CDR2 FQDESV (reference sequence). The CDR3 region is CASSFWQGAKNEQFF. The CDR3 region has the DNA TGTGCCAGCAGCTTTTGGCAGGGGGCCAAAAATGAGCAGTTCTTC.

This chain links TRBV4-1 with TRBJ2-1; 10 bases align to TRBD2. Germline-derived CDR1 and CDR2 are MGHRA and YSYEKL. The CDR3 has 19 amino acids. The ends lost 0 bases at V and 6 bases at J; junction bases unmatched: 14. The chain's CDR3 is CASSQDPAGGPLGCNEQFF. CDR3 bases: TGCGCCAGCAGCCAAGATCCAGCGGGGGGGCCTTTGGGTTGCAATGAGCAGTTCTTC.

The chain uses TRBV7-8 and TRBJ2-5; D gene uncertain. Trimming removed 3 bases from V and 2 bases from J, with 13 bases in between. Germline V gene sequence: CDR1 SGHVS, CDR2 FQNEAQ. The length of the CDR3 is 15 residues. The CDR3 is CASSLAPSDQETQYF. Here the CDR3 DNA reads TGTGCCAGCAGCTTGGCCCCTTCGGATCAAGAGACCCAGTACTTC.

The rearrangement links TRBV7-3 to TRBJ2-5; 7 bases are a match to TRBD2. The germline V gene has CDR1 SGHTA and CDR2 FQGTGA. V shed 5 bases and J 2 bases; nucleotides not matched to a gene: 8. This CDR3 is built from 15 residues. The CDR3 DNA reads as TGTGCCAGCAGCCTCGGGGGGACGGCGCAAGAGACCCAGTACTTC. This gives the protein CASSLGGTAQETQYF.

The V gene is TRBV27, the J gene TRBJ2-5; weak D call: TRBD2 (5 bases). The CDR3 consists of 13 residues. V gave up 5 bases and J gave up 11 bases, with 18 bases separating them. Germline V lookup: CDR1 MNHEY, CDR2 SMNVEV (reference sequence). The CDR3 region has the DNA TGTGCCAGCAGTCCCTACATCTGGGGAGAGCAGTACTTC. Residues: CASSPYIWGEQYF.

This clonotype was found many times. V is TRBV4-1 and J is TRBJ2-7; 9 bases map to TRBD1. J was trimmed by 5 bases and V by 3 bases; bases with no gene match: 11. The CDR3 is 16 residues long. Germline-derived CDR1 and CDR2 are MGHRA and YSYEKL. CDR3 loop: CASSQNTGGIVDEQYF. Here the CDR3 DNA reads TGCGCCAGCAGCCAGAATACAGGGGGCATAGTAGACGAGCAGTACTTC.

This sequence joins TRBV6-1 and TRBJ1-2; D is ambiguous. The CDR3 runs 13 residues. Per germline, CDR1 MNHNS and CDR2 SASEGT. Deletions cut 10 bases from V and 2 bases from J, with 14 bases between. CDR3 amino acids: CATLPRLNYGYTF. CDR3 DNA sequence: TGTGCCACCCTTCCCAGGTTAAACTATGGCTACACCTTC.

This chain connects TRBV6-6 to TRBJ2-7; possibly TRBD2 for D (5 bases). CDR3 size: 13 residues. Germline V CDR1 and CDR2: MNHNY, SVGAGI (reference sequence). Trimming took 6 bases from V and 3 from J, leaving 12 bases between them. CDR3 protein: CASSGIGGYEQYF. For the CDR3, the DNA is TGTGCCAGCAGCGGGATCGGAGGCTACGAGCAGTACTTC.

This clonotype has a handful of counts. This chain uses TRBV4-1 with TRBJ1-4; no definite D call. This CDR3 comprises 18 residues. V dropped 0 bases and J dropped 3 bases, with 17 bases sitting between them. CDR1 MGHRA and CDR2 YSYEKL come from the germline V gene. The DNA for the CDR3 is TGCGCCAGCAGCCAAGATGACGGCTCCGGCAGATCTAATGAAAAACTGTTTTTT. Translation gives CASSQDDGSGRSNEKLFF.

This clonotype was picked up a small number of times. This chain links TRBV5-1 with TRBJ2-1; a weak D match, TRBD2 (6 bases). Germline CDR1 SGHRS, CDR2 YFSETQ. Trimming cost V 4 bases and J 7 bases, with 15 bases left between them. This CDR3 has 14 amino acids. DNA for the CDR3: TGCGCCAGCAGCCGGGACGGGAGCGGGAATGAGCAGTTCTTC. Amino acids: CASSRDGSGNEQFF.

The chain has TRBV24-1 and TRBJ2-5; 8 bases match TRBD1. J gave up 5 bases and V 4 bases, and 8 bases lay outside the gene matches. The germline V gene encodes CDR1 KGHDR and CDR2 SFDVKD. There are 15 residues in the CDR3. The CDR3 region is CATSDPRTGWETQYF. The CDR3 DNA follows: TGTGCCACCAGTGACCCCCGGACAGGGTGGGAGACCCAGTACTTC.

This clonotype was seen many times. This chain joins TRBV7-9 and TRBJ1-2, with a tentative D call TRBD1 (5 bases). Germline CDR1 and CDR2: SEHNR and FQNEAQ (reference sequence). The CDR3 covers 15 residues. Trimming removed 1 base at V and 0 bases at J, with 9 bases between. As DNA, the CDR3 is TGTGCCAGCAGCTTAGGGACATTAACTAACTATGGCTACACCTTC. The encoded protein is CASSLGTLTNYGYTF.

The chain carries TRBV5-6 and TRBJ1-2, with TRBD1 matching over 7 bases. Per the germline V gene, CDR1 is SGHDT and CDR2 is YYEEEE. The CDR3 spans 14 residues. J gave up 8 bases and V 3 bases, and 10 bases lay outside the gene matches. CDR3 in DNA: TGTGCCAGCAGCTGGGGACAGTACGATGTAGGCTACACCTTC. This gives the protein CASSWGQYDVGYTF.

This chain links TRBV9 with TRBJ2-7; 8 bases align to TRBD2. The end of the DNA aligns better with TRBJ2-4, so the J call may be wrong. Germline V CDR1 and CDR2: SGDLS, YYNGEE. The CDR3 totals 17 residues. CDR3 in amino acids: CASSVGNSGTPGNIQYF. In DNA form, the CDR3 reads TGTGCCAGCAGCGTAGGTAATAGCGGGACCCCTGGGAACATTCAGTACTTC.

This clonotype has just a few counts. This chain uses TRBV20-1 with TRBJ1-2; D is perhaps TRBD1 (5 bases). The CDR3 loop spans 14 amino acids. From germline, CDR1 is DFQATT and CDR2 SNEGSKA (reference sequence). V dropped 0 bases and J dropped 4 bases, with 12 bases sitting between them. In nucleotides, the CDR3 is TGCAGTGCTAGAGATAGTGGGGCCTCCTATGGCTACACCTTC. This codes for CSARDSGASYGYTF.

This clonotype was recorded a few times. The CDR3 sequence is CASSGVFGGSGNTIYF. In DNA, the CDR3 is TGTGCCAGCAGTGGAGTATTTGGGGGATCTGGAAACACCATATATTTT. The chain carries TRBV2 and TRBJ1-3, with a tentative D call TRBD1 (5 bases). Germline CDR1 SNHLY, CDR2 FYNNEI. This CDR3 spans 16 amino acids. The germline V and J ends were trimmed by 4 bases and 1 base, with 14 bases remaining between them.